The source of this T cell receptor beta chain is a study of blood T cell repertoires in COVID-19. For the study at large: Specimens from acute and convalescent COVID-19 originated in the United States, Italy and Spain. PBMCs, B-cell-depleted T cells, or T cells provided the cDNA or gDNA that made up the material.

The germline V and J ends were trimmed by 7 bases and 4 bases, with 11 bases remaining between them. Germline values: CDR1 SGHNT, CDR2 YYREEE (reference sequence). There are 12 residues in the CDR3. In its sample, this clone was seen once. As originally analysed: It was from reference gene primer amplification that nucleated cell counts were estimated. Measured with immunoSEQ multiplex PCR; TCRdb has only the in-frame clones, and not every one. V and J calls and clone size are as listed in that table; D and trimming were resolved from the DNA. The sample holds approximately 74,000 clones, less than 95% seen once.

Sequenced material: peripheral blood. The J gene is TRBJ2-5, the V gene TRBV5-4; a weak D match, TRBD2 (6 bases). The origin of this receptor is an older woman with active COVID-19. The CDR3 DNA reads TGTGCCAGCGGGGGAGCGGGAGAGACCCAGTACTTC. This sequence encodes CASGGAGETQYF.